Listed here is a single T cell receptor (beta chain). These data originate in a study of blood T cell repertoires in COVID-19. In the original analysis: How many nucleated cells were present was estimated from reference gene primer amplification. Measured with immunoSEQ multiplex PCR; TCRdb has only the in-frame clones, and not every one. From that table come the V and J calls and clone size; the DNA was used to work out D and trimming. The data contain around 700,000 clones, 85% to 90% of them singletons. The sequence derives from a woman between 18 and 30 years old with acute or convalescent COVID-19. Sequenced: peripheral blood.

CDR3 nucleotide sequence: TGTGCCAGCAGCCCCCGGGACACCAACTATGGCTACACCTTC. It encodes CASSPRDTNYGYTF. V is TRBV11-2 and J is TRBJ1-2; perhaps TRBD1 as D (6 bases). Germline V gene data show CDR1 as SGHAT and CDR2 as FQNNGV. This CDR3 has 14 amino acids. Deletions cut 5 bases from V and 2 bases from J, with 12 bases between. The complete variable domain, with remaining parts taken from reference TRBV11-2 and TRBJ1-2, reads EAGVAQSPRYKIIEKRQSVAFWCNPISGHATLYWYQQILGQGPKLLIQFQNNGVVDDSQLPKDRFSAERLKGVDSTLKIQPAKLEDSAVYLCASSPRDTNYGYTFGSGTRLTVV.